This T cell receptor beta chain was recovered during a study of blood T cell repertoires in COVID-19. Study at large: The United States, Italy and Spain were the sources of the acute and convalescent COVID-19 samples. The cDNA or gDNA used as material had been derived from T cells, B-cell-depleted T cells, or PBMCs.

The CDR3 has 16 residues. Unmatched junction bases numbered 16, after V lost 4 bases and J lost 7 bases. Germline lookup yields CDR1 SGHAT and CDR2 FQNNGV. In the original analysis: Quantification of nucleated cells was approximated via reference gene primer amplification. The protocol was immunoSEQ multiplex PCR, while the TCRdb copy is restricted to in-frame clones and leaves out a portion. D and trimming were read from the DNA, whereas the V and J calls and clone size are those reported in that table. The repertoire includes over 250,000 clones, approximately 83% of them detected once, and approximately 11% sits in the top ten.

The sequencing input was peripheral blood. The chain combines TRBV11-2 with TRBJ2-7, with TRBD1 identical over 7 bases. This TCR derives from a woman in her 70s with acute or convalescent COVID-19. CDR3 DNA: TGTGCCAGCAGCTACCAAAGACAGGGCCGAAGAAAAGAGCAGTACTTC. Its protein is CASSYQRQGRRKEQYF. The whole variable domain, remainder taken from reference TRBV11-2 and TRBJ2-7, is EAGVAQSPRYKIIEKRQSVAFWCNPISGHATLYWYQQILGQGPKLLIQFQNNGVVDDSQLPKDRFSAERLKGVDSTLKIQPAKLEDSAVYLCASSYQRQGRRKEQYFGPGTRLTVT.